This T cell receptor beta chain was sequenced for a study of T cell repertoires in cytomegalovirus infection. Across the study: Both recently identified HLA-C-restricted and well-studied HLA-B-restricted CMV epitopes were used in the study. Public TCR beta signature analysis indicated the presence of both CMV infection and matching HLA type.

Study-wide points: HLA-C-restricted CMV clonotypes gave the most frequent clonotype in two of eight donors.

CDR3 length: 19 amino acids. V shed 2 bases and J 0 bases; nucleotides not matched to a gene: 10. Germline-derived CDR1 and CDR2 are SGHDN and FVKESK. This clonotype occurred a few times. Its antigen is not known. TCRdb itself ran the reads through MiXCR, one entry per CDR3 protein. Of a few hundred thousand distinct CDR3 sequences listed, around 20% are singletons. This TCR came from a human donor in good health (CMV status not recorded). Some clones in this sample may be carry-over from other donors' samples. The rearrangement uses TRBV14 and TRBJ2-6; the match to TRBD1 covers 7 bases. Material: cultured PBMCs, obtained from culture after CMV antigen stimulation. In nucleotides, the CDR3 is TGTGCCAGCAGCCAAATCCACCGGGACAGAGGCTCTGGGGCCAACGTCCTGACTTTC. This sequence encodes CASSQIHRDRGSGANVLTF. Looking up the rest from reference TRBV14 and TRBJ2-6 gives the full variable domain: EAGVTQFPSHSVIEKGQTVTLRCDPISGHDNLYWYRRVMGKEIKFLLHFVKESKQDESGMPNNRFLAERTGGTYSTLKVQPAELEDSGVYFCASSQIHRDRGSGANVLTFGAGSRLTVL.